This T cell receptor (beta chain) stems from a study of shared clonotypes between healthy human individuals. Study outcomes and limitations: Shared clonotypes across all four donors exceeded non-shared ones in generation probability.

This clone came up a few times. Its matching antigen is unknown. The CDR3 loop spans 14 amino acids. Germline trimming cut 5 bases from V and 5 bases from J; bases unmatched to any gene: 4. Germline V gene data show CDR1 as MGHRA and CDR2 as YSYEKL. Researchers ran the assay at a deep level. The method was immunoSEQ multiplex PCR; TCRdb's version includes in-frame clones alone and lacks a portion of them. Among 2,500,000 or so clones listed, about 90% were seen once. The sequenced material came from naive CD4+ T cells from PBMCs. Described subset: CD45RA+ positively selected. The V gene is TRBV4-1, the J gene TRBJ1-4; TRBD1 aligns across 8 bases. The TCR was taken from a man aged 18-30 years in good health. Some clones in this sample may be carry-over from other donors' samples. DNA of the CDR3: TGCGCCAGCAGCTACGGACAGGGCAATGAAAAACTGTTTTTT. This translates into CASSYGQGNEKLFF.